One TCR beta chain is described in this entry. Trimming removed 6 bases from V and 0 bases from J, with 14 bases in between. The CDR3 sequence is 14 residues long. CDR1 is SQVTM, CDR2 ANQGSEA, per germline. An expansion of CD8+CD57+ cells by flow cytometry had been shown in patients chosen for sequencing. Acquired aplastic anemia of severe grade affected all patients. The record originates from a study of CD8+CD57+ T cells in acquired aplastic anemia. Template material for TCR beta VDJ and CDR3 profiling consisted of genomic DNA. One entry per CDR3 protein, called by TCRdb with MiXCR from the reads. In the table there are 75,000 to 80,000 distinct CDR3 sequences, less than 85% of which are singletons.

The TCR sequence derives from a human donor with aplastic anemia. The rearrangement joins TRBV29-1 to TRBJ1-1; maybe TRBD1 (6 bases). Sequenced: sorted CD4+, CD8+, or CD8+CD57+ T cells (not recorded which) from PBMCs. CDR3 amino acids: CSVDSETLNTEAFF. The CDR3 bases are TGCAGCGTGGACAGTGAAACCTTGAACACTGAAGCTTTCTTT. The full variable domain, with the rest looked up from reference TRBV29-1 and TRBJ1-1, is SAVISQKPSRDICQRGTSLTIQCQVDSQVTMMFWYRQQPGQSLTLIATANQGSEATYESGFVIDKFPISRPNLTFSTLTVSNMSPEDSSIYLCSVDSETLNTEAFFGQGTRLTVV.